This TCR beta chain originates from a study of CD8+CD57+ T cells in acquired aplastic anemia. The use of genomic DNA as template underpinned the TCR beta VDJ and CDR3 profiling. In TCRdb, the reads were re-called with MiXCR into one record per CDR3 protein. The repertoire holds 250,000 to 300,000 distinct CDR3 sequences, roughly 53% seen once, with under 1.5% in the top ten. Deletions cut 1 base from V and 5 bases from J, with 14 bases between. CDR3 length: 16 residues. Looked up from germline, CDR1 is SSHAT and CDR2 is FNYEAQ (reference sequence). Patients sequenced had flow cytometry evidence of CD8+CD57+ cell expansion.

The chain employs TRBV7-7 and TRBJ1-4; D is uncertain. The sequence came from a human donor with aplastic anemia. Sequencing was done on a sample of sorted CD4+, CD8+, or CD8+CD57+ T cells (not recorded which) from PBMCs. The CDR3 region is CASSLEAGDNNEKLFF. The CDR3 DNA is TGTGCCAGCAGCTTAGAAGCGGGAGATAACAATGAAAAACTGTTTTTT.